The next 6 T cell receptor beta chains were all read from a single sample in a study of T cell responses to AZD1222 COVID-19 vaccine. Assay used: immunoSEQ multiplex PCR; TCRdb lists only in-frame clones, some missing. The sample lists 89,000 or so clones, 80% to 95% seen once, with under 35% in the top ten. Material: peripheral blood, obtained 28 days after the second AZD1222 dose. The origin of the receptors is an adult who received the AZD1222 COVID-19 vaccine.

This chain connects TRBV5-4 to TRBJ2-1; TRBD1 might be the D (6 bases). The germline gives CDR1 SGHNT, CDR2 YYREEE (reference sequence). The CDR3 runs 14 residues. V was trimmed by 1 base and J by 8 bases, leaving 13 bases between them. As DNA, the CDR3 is TGTGCCAGCAGCTTGAAACAGGGATACGATGAGCAGTTCTTC. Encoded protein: CASSLKQGYDEQFF.

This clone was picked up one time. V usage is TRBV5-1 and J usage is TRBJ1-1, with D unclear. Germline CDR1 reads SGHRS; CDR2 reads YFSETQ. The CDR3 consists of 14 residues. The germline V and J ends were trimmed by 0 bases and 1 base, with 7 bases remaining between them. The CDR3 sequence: CASSLVRGNTEAFF. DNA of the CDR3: TGCGCCAGCAGCTTGGTACGGGGGAACACTGAAGCTTTCTTT. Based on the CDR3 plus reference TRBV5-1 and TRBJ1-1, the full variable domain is KAGVTQTPRYLIKTRGQQVTLSCSPISGHRSVSWYQQTPGQGLQFLFEYFSETQRNKGNFPGRFSGRQFSNSRSEMNVSTLELGDSALYLCASSLVRGNTEAFFGQGTRLTVV.

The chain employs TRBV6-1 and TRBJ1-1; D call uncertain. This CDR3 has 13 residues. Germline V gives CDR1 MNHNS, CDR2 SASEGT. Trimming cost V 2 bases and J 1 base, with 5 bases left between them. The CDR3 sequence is CASSEWGNTEAFF. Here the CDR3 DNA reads TGTGCCAGCAGTGAATGGGGGAACACTGAAGCTTTCTTT.

CDR3 sequence (DNA): TGTGCCAGCAGCTTGTCACCGGGGAATGAGCAGTTCTTC. It encodes CASSLSPGNEQFF. This chain connects TRBV7-2 to TRBJ2-1; D is perhaps TRBD2 (5 bases). There are 13 residues in the CDR3. With 3 bases removed from V and 7 bases from J, the gap between germline ends came to 10 bases. Germline V gene sequence: CDR1 SGHTA, CDR2 FQGNSA.

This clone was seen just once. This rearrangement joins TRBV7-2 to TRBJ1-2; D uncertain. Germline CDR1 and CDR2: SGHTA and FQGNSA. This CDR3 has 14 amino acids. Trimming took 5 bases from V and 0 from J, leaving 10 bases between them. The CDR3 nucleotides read TGTGCCAGCAGCCCGACCGGGACTAACTATGGCTACACCTTC. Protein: CASSPTGTNYGYTF.

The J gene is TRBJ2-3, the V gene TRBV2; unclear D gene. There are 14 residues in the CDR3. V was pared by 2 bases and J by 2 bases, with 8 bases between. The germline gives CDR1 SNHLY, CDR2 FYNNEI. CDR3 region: CASSERLNTDTQYF. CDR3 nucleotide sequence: TGTGCCAGCAGTGAAAGGCTAAACACAGATACGCAGTATTTT.